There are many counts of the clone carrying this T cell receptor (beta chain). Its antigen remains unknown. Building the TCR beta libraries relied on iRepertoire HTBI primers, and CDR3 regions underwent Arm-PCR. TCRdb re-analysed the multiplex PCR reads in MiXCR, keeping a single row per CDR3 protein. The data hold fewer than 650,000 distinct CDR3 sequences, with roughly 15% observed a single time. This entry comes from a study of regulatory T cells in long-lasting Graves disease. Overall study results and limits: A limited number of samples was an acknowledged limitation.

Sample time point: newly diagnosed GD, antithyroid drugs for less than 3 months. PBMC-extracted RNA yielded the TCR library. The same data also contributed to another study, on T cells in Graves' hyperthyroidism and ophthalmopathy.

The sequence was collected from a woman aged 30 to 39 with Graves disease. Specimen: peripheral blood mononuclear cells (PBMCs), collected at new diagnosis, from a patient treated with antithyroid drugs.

CDR3 residues: CASSFMGAQNTEAFF. The CDR3 DNA reads TGTGCCAGCAGTTTCATGGGGGCGCAGAACACTGAAGCTTTCTTT. The V and J genes are TRBV28 and TRBJ1-1; tentative D call: TRBD1 (6 bases). This CDR3 has 15 residues. V shed 3 bases and J shed 1 base, with 12 bases lying between them. CDR1 and CDR2 from the germline V gene are MDHEN and SYDVKM.